The T cell receptor beta chain described here comes from a study of identical twins. Regarding the study as a whole: Low generation-probability sequences were in excess among twin-shared out-of-frame alpha sequences. Conclusions leaned on cross-sectional statistical analysis and did not track the same donors over time.

Each CDR3 protein is one row after TCRdb ran MiXCR on the 5' RACE reads. The sample holds hundreds of thousands of distinct CDR3 sequences, about 18% seen once. Germline-derived CDR1 and CDR2 are MNHNS and SASEGT. Between the trimmed V and J ends, which lost 3 bases and 2 bases, there was a span of 8 bases. The CDR3 runs to 13 residues. On this clonotype itself: The target antigen is unknown.

The sample also formed part of further work on T cells expressing NK-cell markers. This second report adds: Roughly 6 of the donors carried dominant NKG2C+ clonotypes that took up roughly 1.0-8% of their CD8+ T cells. The CD3+CD56-NKG2C+ fraction was also led by these clonotypes in a few donors.

The chain joins TRBV6-1 to TRBJ2-7; D is ambiguous. The clonotype comes from a woman younger than 30 in good health. Specimen: PBMCs. This chain's CDR3 is CASSDRFTYEQYF. The CDR3 DNA sequence: TGTGCCAGCAGTGATCGGTTCACCTACGAGCAGTACTTC.